Following are 7 T cell receptor beta chains from one sample sequenced in a study of OX40 agonist ivuxolimab in advanced cancers. Libraries were prepared through the immunoSEQ multiplex PCR assay. Here the immuneACCESS table is served through TCRdb, limited to in-frame sequences with V and J called. Missing clones are a known gap in these copies; in checked studies unresolved V genes cover under half, and the rest lacks a known reason. For this sample the table gives about 93,000 clones, of which roughly 92% were detected only once. The ten largest clones add up to around 3% of the sample. The sequenced sample was CD4+ or CD8+ T cells sorted from blood, obtained in a trial of the OX40 agonist ivuxolimab. The receptors originated from an adult with an advanced solid tumor such as melanoma, head and neck, liver or kidney cancer.

The V and J genes are TRBV9 and TRBJ2-3; 7 positions agree with TRBD2. This CDR3 spans 15 amino acids. Germline V gives CDR1 SGDLS, CDR2 YYNGEE. The junction had 10 bases not matched to a gene; V was cut back by 4 bases and J by 5 bases. CDR3 residues: CASSPSSGGKDTQYF. CDR3 DNA: TGTGCCAGCAGCCCCTCGTCCGGGGGGAAAGATACGCAGTATTTT.

This chain uses TRBV12-5 with TRBJ2-7; no clear D gene. Trimming pared 7 bases from V and 3 bases from J, leaving 7 bases between. Germline-derived CDR1 and CDR2 are LGHNT and FRNRAP. This CDR3 has 11 residues. This CDR3 reads CASALGYEQYF. The CDR3 nucleotides are TGTGCTAGTGCCCTGGGCTACGAGCAGTACTTC.

J is TRBJ2-5 and V is TRBV19; the D gene is possibly TRBD2 (5 bases). From germline, CDR1 is LNHDA and CDR2 SQIVND (reference sequence). CDR3 length: 14 amino acids. V was shortened by 2 bases and J by 10 bases, with 17 bases between the two germline ends. CDR3 nucleotide sequence: TGTGCCAGTAGTATAACGTGGGAGTTCGGATTCCAGTACTTC. This translates into CASSITWEFGFQYF.

The chain uses TRBV19 and TRBJ2-3; no firm D call. Per the germline V gene, CDR1 is LNHDA and CDR2 is SQIVND (reference sequence). This CDR3 region has 15 residues. Trimming shortened V by 3 bases and J by 11 bases, and 21 bases separated the two germline ends. CDR3 in amino acids: CASSMALVSTLEQYF. The DNA for the CDR3 is TGTGCCAGTAGTATGGCGCTTGTTTCGACCCTTGAGCAGTATTTT. Using reference TRBV19 and TRBJ2-3 for the parts outside the CDR3, the full variable domain is DGGITQSPKYLFRKEGQNVTLSCEQNLNHDAMYWYRQDPGQGLRLIYYSQIVNDFQKGDIAEGYSVSREKKESFPLTVTSAQKNPTAFYLCASSMALVSTLEQYFGPGTRLTVL.

This clone was recorded only once. The chain links TRBV10-3 to TRBJ2-1, with D possibly TRBD1 on 6 matching bases. The germline CDR1 and CDR2 sequences are ENHRY and SYGVKD. This CDR3 has 15 residues. Trimming took 7 bases from V and 4 from J, leaving 17 bases between them. The CDR3 loop reads CAITLDWGTYNEQFF. CDR3 coding DNA: TGTGCCATCACGTTGGATTGGGGGACATACAATGAGCAGTTCTTC.

V gene TRBV19 combines with J gene TRBJ2-7; 8 bases line up with TRBD1. This CDR3 is 14 amino acids long. V trimming: 4 bases; J trimming: 3 bases; junction bases outside the gene matches: 5. Germline-derived CDR1 and CDR2 are LNHDA and SQIVND (reference sequence). The DNA for the CDR3 is TGTGCCAGTAGTACCGGGACAGGAAACTACGAGCAGTACTTC. Protein sequence: CASSTGTGNYEQYF.

The genes are TRBV5-6 and TRBJ2-7; TRBD2 aligns across 7 bases. From germline, CDR1 is SGHDT and CDR2 YYEEEE. Trimming at V came to 6 bases and at J to 0 bases, leaving 3 bases not matched to a gene. There are 13 residues in the CDR3. As DNA, the CDR3 is TGTGCCAGCACCGTAGCGGGCTCCTACGAGCAGTACTTC. It codes for CASTVAGSYEQYF. Together with reference TRBV5-6 and TRBJ2-7, the CDR3 gives the full variable domain: DAGVTQSPTHLIKTRGQQVTLRCSPKSGHDTVSWYQQALGQGPQFIFQYYEEEERQRGNFPDRFSGHQFPNYSSELNVNALLLGDSALYLCASTVAGSYEQYFGPGTRLTVT.